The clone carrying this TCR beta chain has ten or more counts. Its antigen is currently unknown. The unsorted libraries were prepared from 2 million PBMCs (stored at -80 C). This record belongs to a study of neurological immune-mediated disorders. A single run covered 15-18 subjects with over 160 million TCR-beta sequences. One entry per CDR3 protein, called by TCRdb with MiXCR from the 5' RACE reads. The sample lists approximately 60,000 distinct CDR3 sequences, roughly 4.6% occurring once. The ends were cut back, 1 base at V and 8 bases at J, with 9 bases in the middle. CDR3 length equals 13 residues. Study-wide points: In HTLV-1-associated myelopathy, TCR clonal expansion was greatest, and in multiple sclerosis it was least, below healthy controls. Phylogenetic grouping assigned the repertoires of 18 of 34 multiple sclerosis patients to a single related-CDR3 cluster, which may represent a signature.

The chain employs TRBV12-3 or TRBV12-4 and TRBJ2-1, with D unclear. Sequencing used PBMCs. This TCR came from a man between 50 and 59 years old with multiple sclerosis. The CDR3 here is CASSLGTSHEQFF. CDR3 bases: TGTGCCAGCAGTTTAGGAACCAGCCATGAGCAGTTCTTC.